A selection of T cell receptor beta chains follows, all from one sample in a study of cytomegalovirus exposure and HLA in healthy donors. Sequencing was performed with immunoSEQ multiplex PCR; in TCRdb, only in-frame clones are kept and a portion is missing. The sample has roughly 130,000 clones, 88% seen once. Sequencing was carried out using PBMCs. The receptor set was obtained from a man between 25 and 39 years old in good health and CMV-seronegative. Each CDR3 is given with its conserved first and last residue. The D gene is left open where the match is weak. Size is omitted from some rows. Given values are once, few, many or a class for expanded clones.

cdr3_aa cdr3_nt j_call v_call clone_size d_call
CASRGLAGVGEQYF TGTGCCAGCAGGGGACTAGCGGGAGTCGGCGAGCAGTACTTC TRBJ2-7 TRBV6-1 NA TRBD2
CASSIRGVGLGLAYNEQFF TGTGCCAGTAGTATAAGGGGCGTTGGGTTGGGACTAGCCTACAATGAGCAGTTCTTC TRBJ2-1 TRBV19 NA TRBD2
CASSSQAAVTEAFF TGTGCCAGCAGTTCGCAGGCAGCGGTCACTGAAGCTTTCTTT TRBJ1-1 TRBV6-5 NA NA
CASSFLSTEAFF TGTGCCAGCAGCTTTTTGAGCACTGAAGCTTTCTTT TRBJ1-1 TRBV7-2 NA NA
CASSVGLARSQEQYF TGTGCCAGCAGCGTCGGACTAGCCAGGTCCCAGGAGCAGTACTTC TRBJ2-7 TRBV11-2 NA TRBD2
CASSITPGQGVNYGYTF TGTGCCAGTAGTATTACCCCGGGACAGGGGGTTAACTATGGCTACACCTTC TRBJ1-2 TRBV19 NA TRBD1
CASSESTAAGGYEQYF TGCGCCAGCAGTGAGTCGACCGCAGCGGGGGGGTACGAGCAGTACTTC TRBJ2-7 TRBV10-1 NA TRBD2
CASSDQIAAYNEQFF TGTGCCAGCAGTGACCAAATAGCGGCCTACAATGAGCAGTTCTTC TRBJ2-1 TRBV6-4 NA NA
CASSVGQGNTGELFF TGTGCCAGCAGCGTCGGACAGGGGAACACCGGGGAGCTGTTTTTT TRBJ2-2 TRBV6-5 NA TRBD1
CATRAEVASNYGYTF TGTGCCACGAGGGCCGAGGTAGCTAGTAACTATGGCTACACCTTC TRBJ1-2 TRBV2 NA NA
CASSESAGKGTDTQYF TGCGCCAGCAGCGAATCAGCCGGGAAGGGCACAGATACGCAGTATTTT TRBJ2-3 TRBV4-1 once NA
CAWSVLGQKRSNYGYTF TGTGCCTGGAGTGTGTTGGGACAAAAAAGGTCTAACTATGGCTACACCTTC TRBJ1-2 TRBV30 NA NA
CASSQEQEREQYF TGTGCCAGCAGCCAAGAACAGGAGCGCGAGCAGTACTTC TRBJ2-7 TRBV4-2 NA NA
CASSHRRVPGTSRRNSAKNIQYF TGTGCCAGCAGCCACAGGAGGGTCCCCGGGACTAGCAGACGTAACTCAGCCAAAAACATTCAGTACTTC TRBJ2-4 TRBV4-2 NA TRBD2
CASSQDRASGSVYEQYF TGCGCCAGCAGCCAAGATCGGGCTAGCGGGAGTGTATACGAGCAGTACTTC TRBJ2-7 TRBV4-1 NA TRBD2